These T cell receptor beta chains were read from a single sample in a study of T cells in Graves' hyperthyroidism and ophthalmopathy. TCRdb fed the multiplex PCR reads into MiXCR, producing one record per CDR3 protein. The data contain about 560,000 distinct CDR3 sequences, over 15% of them seen just once; the ten biggest clones take up 15% to 20%. Sequenced: blood. Receptors were obtained from a woman younger than 35 with Graves' hyperthyroidism. Each CDR3 is given with its conserved first and last residue. Fields, in order: clone size, V gene, J gene, D gene, CDR3 DNA, CDR3 protein. The D gene is left open where the match is weak. Clone size is given for some rows only: seen once, a few or many times, or a class if the clone is expanded.

many	TRBV20-1	TRBJ2-5	TRBD2	TGCAGTGCCCCGGGACTAGCGGGGGCCACGAGAGAGACCCAGTACTTC	CSAPGLAGATRETQYF
.	TRBV3-1	TRBJ2-1	TRBD1	TGTGCCAGCAGCCAAGAAAGGCTAGCATTGAGGGGGCCAGAGCAGTTCTTC	CASSQERLALRGPEQFF
few	TRBV7-6	TRBJ2-7	.	TGTGCCAGCAGCAGGGCGGACACCTACGAGCAGTACTTC	CASSRADTYEQYF
.	TRBV24-1	TRBJ1-5	TRBD1	TGTGCCACCAGTGATTTGGGGGATTGTGGGACAGGGGCTCAGCCCCAGCATTTT	CATSDLGDCGTGAQPQHF
.	TRBV4-3	TRBJ1-3	TRBD1	TGCGCCAGCAGCCAAGTAGCGGGACAGAGCTCTGGAAACACCATATATTTT	CASSQVAGQSSGNTIYF
.	TRBV20-1	TRBJ2-4	TRBD1	TGCAGTGCTAGAGATACAACAGGGGGAACCAAAAACATTCAGTACTTC	CSARDTTGGTKNIQYF
many	TRBV12-3/TRBV12-4	TRBJ1-1	.	TGTGCCAGCAGTAAGGGGTTGAACACTGAAGCTTTCTTT	CASSKGLNTEAFF
many	TRBV19	TRBJ1-1	.	TGTGCCAGCACAGGATGGCAGTTGATGAACACTGAAGCTTTCTTT	CASTGWQLMNTEAFF
many	TRBV6-1	TRBJ2-6	.	TGTGCCAGCAGTGACGGGGAACAGGGTCCGTCTGGGGCCAACGTCCTGACTTTC	CASSDGEQGPSGANVLTF
few	TRBV27	TRBJ1-4	.	TGTGCCAGCAGCCCGAGGATGGGGAAACTGTTTTTT	CASSPRMGKLFF
many	TRBV2	TRBJ2-7	TRBD2	TGTGCCAGCAGGGGGACTAGCCTCAACGAGCAGTACTTC	CASRGTSLNEQYF
.	TRBV7-3	TRBJ1-5	.	.	CASSLTIRDEQYFGPDNQPQHF
.	TRBV20-1	TRBJ2-1	.	TGCAGTGCTAGAGATCGGGGGTTTTCCGGGACCCTCCTCTACAATGAGCAGTTCTTC	CSARDRGFSGTLLYNEQFF
.	TRBV7-2	TRBJ2-1	TRBD2	TGTGCCAGCAGCTTAGGAAGGGAGACTAGCGGGAGAAACTACAATGAGCAGTTCTTC	CASSLGRETSGRNYNEQFF
few	TRBV5-1	TRBJ2-7	.	TGCGCCAGCAGTTTCCTCAGGCCCCCTGCCGAGCAGTACTTC	CASSFLRPPAEQYF
many	TRBV7-2	TRBJ2-5	TRBD2	TGTGCCAGCAGCGCGAGGACTAGCGGAAGGGGGGAGACCCAGTACTTC	CASSARTSGRGETQYF
.	TRBV4-1	TRBJ1-2	.	TGCGCCAGCAGCCAACTGGGGTTCTGGGGCTACACCTTC	CASSQLGFWGYTF
many	TRBV7-3	TRBJ2-7	.	TGTGCCAGCAGCGGACTCCCCGGGGGCGAGCAGTACTTC	CASSGLPGGEQYF
.	TRBV7-3	TRBJ2-1	.	TGTGCCAGCAGCTTAACGTTAGGAGCAGAGGAGCAGTTCTTC	CASSLTLGAEEQFF
.	TRBV19	TRBJ2-3	TRBD2	TGTGCCAGTTCCCCACGGGGGGGAAACACAGATACGCAGTATTTT	CASSPRGGNTDTQYF
.	TRBV10-2	TRBJ1-6	.	TGCGCCAGCAGTGTGCAGCCCCAAAGATATCCCCTCCACTTT	CASSVQPQRYPLHF
many	TRBV6-1	TRBJ1-2	.	TGTGCCAGCAGGGACGGAGCTAACTATGGCTACACCTTC	CASRDGANYGYTF
many	TRBV7-6	TRBJ2-3	TRBD1	TGTGCCAGCAGCTTAACAGGGGGCAGCACAGATACGCAGTATTTT	CASSLTGGSTDTQYF
many	TRBV6-1	TRBJ2-7	.	TGTGCCAGCAGTGCCCTCGGGGGCGAGCAGTACTTC	CASSALGGEQYF
.	TRBV5-1	TRBJ2-1	TRBD2	TGCGCCAGCAGCGTTAGCGGGGGCCTTGGTAGTGAGCAGTTCTTC	CASSVSGGLGSEQFF
.	TRBV24-1	TRBJ1-2	.	TGTGCCACCAGTGATCTGGGGCTGGACTATGGCTACACCTTC	CATSDLGLDYGYTF
.	TRBV12-5	TRBJ2-5	.	TGTGCTAGTGGCCCTCTTCATCAAGAGACCCAGTACTTC	CASGPLHQETQYF
once	TRBV12-3/TRBV12-4	TRBJ2-7	.	TGTGCCAGCAGTTTAGGTGTTTGGCAGTACTTC	CASSLGVWQYF
many	TRBV27	TRBJ1-5	TRBD1	TGTGCCAGCAGTTCCCTAGGAGGGGGCCTCAATCAGCCCCAGCATTTT	CASSSLGGGLNQPQHF
.	TRBV3-1	TRBJ1-2	.	TGTGCCAGCAGCCAAGACGGATACTATGGCTACACCTTC	CASSQDGYYGYTF
many	TRBV11-3	TRBJ2-7	TRBD2	TGTGCCAGCAGCTTACGAGGGCTAGCGGGGGCGAACTCCTACGAGCAGTACTTC	CASSLRGLAGANSYEQYF
many	TRBV11-2	TRBJ2-5	.	TGTGCCAGCAGCTTAGGCCTAGCGTGGGAGACCCAGTACTTC	CASSLGLAWETQYF
.	TRBV19	TRBJ1-1	.	TGTGCCAGTAGCACAAGGGGAGAAAACACTGAAGCTTTCTTT	CASSTRGENTEAFF
few	TRBV15	TRBJ1-2	.	TGTGCCACCAGCAGAGTGGGAGAGACTTCTGGCTATGGCTACACCTTC	CATSRVGETSGYGYTF
many	TRBV29-1	TRBJ1-1	.	TGCAGCGTTGAAGAAACATATCGGGCCCAAAGAGACACTGAAGCTTTCTTT	CSVEETYRAQRDTEAFF
.	TRBV27	TRBJ1-6	.	TGTGCCAGCAGTTTATCCTTGGGGCCCGCTCCCCTCCACTTT	CASSLSLGPAPLHF
.	TRBV6-1	TRBJ1-5	.	TGTGCCACCCATAATCAGCCCCAGCATTTT	CATHNQPQHF
many	TRBV20-1	TRBJ1-2	TRBD1	TGCAGTGCTAGGGGGACAGACTATGGCTACACCTTC	CSARGTDYGYTF
many	TRBV2	TRBJ2-1	.	TGTGCCAGCGGCGGGACCCGATACAATGAGCAGTTCTTC	CASGGTRYNEQFF
few	TRBV15	TRBJ1-2	TRBD1	TGTGCCACCAGCAGAGATACAGGGGGCGGCTATGGCTACACCTTC	CATSRDTGGGYGYTF
.	TRBV29-1	TRBJ2-7	.	TGCAGCGTTGAAGTAAGGGGCCTCAATCTGTACGAGCAGTACTTC	CSVEVRGLNLYEQYF
many	TRBV11-3	TRBJ2-7	TRBD2	TGTGCCAGCGCTAGCGGGGGTGAGCAGTACTTC	CASASGGEQYF
few	TRBV5-1	TRBJ2-1	TRBD1	TGCGCCAGCAGCTTCAAGGACAGGGGTAACTACAATGAGCAGTTCTTC	CASSFKDRGNYNEQFF
.	TRBV20-1	TRBJ1-1	.	TGCAGTGCTAGAGTACAGGGTCCCACTGAAGCTTTCTTT	CSARVQGPTEAFF
once	TRBV28	TRBJ2-1	.	TGTGCCAGCAGTTTGGCCAGGGAAAACGATGAGCAGTTCTTC	CASSLARENDEQFF
few	TRBV19	TRBJ1-5	.	TGTGCCAGTAGATCCGGCCGGGGGGGAAATCAGCCCCAGCATTTT	CASRSGRGGNQPQHF
few	TRBV6-1	TRBJ2-7	.	TGTGCCAGCAGTGAACGGCGGGGGCTCTACGAGCAGTACTTC	CASSERRGLYEQYF
.	TRBV4-3	TRBJ2-1	TRBD2	TGCGCCAGCAGCCAATACACTAGCGGGGGCTACAATGAGCAGTTCTTC	CASSQYTSGGYNEQFF
many	TRBV11-2	TRBJ2-7	.	TGTGCCAGCAGCTTGGAGATCAGAACCTACGAGCAGTACTTC	CASSLEIRTYEQYF
many	TRBV5-1	TRBJ2-7	TRBD2	TGCGCCAGCAGCTTGTGGGGGACTAGCGGGAGTTATTCCTACGAGCAGTACTTC	CASSLWGTSGSYSYEQYF
many	TRBV7-9	TRBJ2-5	TRBD2	TGTGCCAGCAGCCTGGGACTAGCGGGGTACCTCTCACAAGAGACCCAGTACTTC	CASSLGLAGYLSQETQYF
once	TRBV6-2/TRBV6-3	TRBJ2-1	TRBD2	TGTGCCAGCAGTCCTCAAGGACTAGCGGGGGGGAGCAATGAGCAGTTCTTC	CASSPQGLAGGSNEQFF
many	TRBV14	TRBJ2-1	.	TGTGCCAGCAGCTTAGTACGAAACAATGAGCAGTTCTTC	CASSLVRNNEQFF
few	TRBV27	TRBJ1-2	TRBD1	TGTGCCAGCAGTCCGACCAGGGGGCTAAACTATGGCTACACCTTC	CASSPTRGLNYGYTF
few	TRBV7-8	TRBJ1-2	.	TGTGCCAGCAGCTTTTTTCAGGGAGACTATGGCTACACCTTC	CASSFFQGDYGYTF